This TCR beta chain is from a study of PD-L1 blockade in urothelial cancer. Study overall: Blood analysis took place 3 weeks (second dose) and 6 weeks after treatment start.

The repertoire was sequenced with immunoSEQ multiplex PCR; TCRdb's copy has only in-frame clones and lacks some. The table lists about 17,000 clones, roughly 87% of them singletons, with about 5.6% in the top ten. Germline CDR1 SQVTM, CDR2 ANQGSEA. V was cut by 8 bases and J by 0 bases, with 23 bases left in between. The CDR3 is 17 residues long. Only a few counts were recorded for this clone. Sequencing used PBMCs, obtained around atezolizumab (anti-PD-L1) treatment. This receptor was taken from a man aged 45-60 years with urothelial cancer. This chain connects TRBV29-1 to TRBJ1-5; no clear D gene. The CDR3 nucleotides are TGCAGCACCCGTGTGGGGAACGGAGGAAATAGCAATCAGCCCCAGCATTTT. It translates to CSTRVGNGGNSNQPQHF.